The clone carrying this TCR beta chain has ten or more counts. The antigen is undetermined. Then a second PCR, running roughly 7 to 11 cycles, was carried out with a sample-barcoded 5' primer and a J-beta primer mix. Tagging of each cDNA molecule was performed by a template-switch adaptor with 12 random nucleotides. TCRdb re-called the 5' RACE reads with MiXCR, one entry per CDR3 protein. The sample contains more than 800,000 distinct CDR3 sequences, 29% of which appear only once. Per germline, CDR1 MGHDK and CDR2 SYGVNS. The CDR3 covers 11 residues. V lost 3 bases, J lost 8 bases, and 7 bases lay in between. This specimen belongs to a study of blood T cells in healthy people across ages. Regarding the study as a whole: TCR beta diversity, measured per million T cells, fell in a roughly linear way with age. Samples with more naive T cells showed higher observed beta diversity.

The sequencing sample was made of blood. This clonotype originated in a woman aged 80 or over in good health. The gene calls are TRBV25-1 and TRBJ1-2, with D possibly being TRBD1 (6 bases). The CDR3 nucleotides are TGTGCCAGCAGTGATGACAGGGGCTACACCTTC. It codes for CASSDDRGYTF.